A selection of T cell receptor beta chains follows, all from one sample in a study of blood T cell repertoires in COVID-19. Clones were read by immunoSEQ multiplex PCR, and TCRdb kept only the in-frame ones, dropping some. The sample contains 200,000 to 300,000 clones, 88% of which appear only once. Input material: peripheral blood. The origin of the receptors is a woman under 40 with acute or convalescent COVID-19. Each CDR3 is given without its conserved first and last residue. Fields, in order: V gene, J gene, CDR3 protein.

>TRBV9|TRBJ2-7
ASSVGGADYEQY
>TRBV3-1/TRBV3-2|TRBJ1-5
ASRTSGTGDKDQPQH
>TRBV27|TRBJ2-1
ASSPVGTSYEQF
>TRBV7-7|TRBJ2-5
ASSLAKAGETQY
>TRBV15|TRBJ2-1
ATRGRAYEQF
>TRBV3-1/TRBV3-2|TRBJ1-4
ASSEGTGNEKLF
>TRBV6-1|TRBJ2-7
ASSELAGAPHEQY
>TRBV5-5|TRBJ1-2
ASSPTDRDYGYT
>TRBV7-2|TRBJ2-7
ASSSPGQGVYEQY
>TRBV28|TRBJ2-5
ASSLVRQGAEETQY
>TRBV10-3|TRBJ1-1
AISEGVFTEAF
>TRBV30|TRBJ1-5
AWETGGNQPQH
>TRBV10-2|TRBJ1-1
ASSALQGALNTEAF
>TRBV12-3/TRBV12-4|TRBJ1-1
ASDRPGNTEAF
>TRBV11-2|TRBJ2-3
ASSLRRGGTDTQY
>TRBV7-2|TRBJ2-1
ASRLVGTSGNEQF
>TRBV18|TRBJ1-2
ASSPGGTGDYGYT
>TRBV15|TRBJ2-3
ATSDAAGSTDTQY
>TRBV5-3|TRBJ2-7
ARSCRDFSYEQY
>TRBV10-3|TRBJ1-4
AISESGASFEKLF
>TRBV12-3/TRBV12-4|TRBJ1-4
ASSLGQWLF
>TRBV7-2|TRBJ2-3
ASSLRGGSTDTQY
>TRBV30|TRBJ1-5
AWAGQGNQPQH
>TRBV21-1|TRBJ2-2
ASSKFRRANTGELF
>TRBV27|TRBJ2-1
ASSFLGLAGVPYNEQF
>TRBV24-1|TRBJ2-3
ATSGGVQGAQY
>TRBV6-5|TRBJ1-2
ASSLTGGPLYGYT
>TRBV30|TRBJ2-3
AWSRLKASRSTDTQY
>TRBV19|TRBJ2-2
ASSRRNRGRKTGELF
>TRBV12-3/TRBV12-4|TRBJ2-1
ASQGAGVTEQF
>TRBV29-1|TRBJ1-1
SPSRAGGMNTEAF
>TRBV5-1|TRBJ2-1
ASSLVLAGANEQF
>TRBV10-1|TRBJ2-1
ASSEGGGNNEQF
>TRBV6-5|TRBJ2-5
ASIRTGVTQY
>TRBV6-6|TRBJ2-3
ASSPGDRAS
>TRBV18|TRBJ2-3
ASSPYVSGSTDTQY
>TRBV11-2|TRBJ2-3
ASSQLAGGSTDTQY
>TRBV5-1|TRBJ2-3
ASSWTSGRDDTQY
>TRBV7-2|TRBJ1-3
ASSSWLGGGNTIY
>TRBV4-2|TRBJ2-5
ASSHPTSGPYQETQY
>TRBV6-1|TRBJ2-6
ASSEKEYRGVSGANVLT
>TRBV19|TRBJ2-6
ASSIQGPGANVLT
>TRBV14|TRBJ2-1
ASSPTAGGRYNEQF
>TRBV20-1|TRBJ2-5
SARIGETQY
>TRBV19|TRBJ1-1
ASSTLDRGNTEAF
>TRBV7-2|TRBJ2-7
ASSPGPGYYEQY
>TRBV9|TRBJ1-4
ASSIQTGSNEKLF
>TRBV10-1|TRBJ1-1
ASSPRPRGTEAF
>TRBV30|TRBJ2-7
AWSVGQGGYEQY
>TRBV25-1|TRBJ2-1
ASSERGREGLGWEQF
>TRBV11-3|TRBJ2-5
ASSSRGVSGRRETQY
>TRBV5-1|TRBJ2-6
ASSTYSGANVLT
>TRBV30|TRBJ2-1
AWRPGNGYNEQF
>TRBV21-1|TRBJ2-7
ASSTPSGRDNYEQY
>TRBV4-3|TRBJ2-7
ASSQEGTPSYEQY
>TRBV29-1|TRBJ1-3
SVRSGQPNSGNTIY
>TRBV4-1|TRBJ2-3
ASSQRLAAQSTDTQY
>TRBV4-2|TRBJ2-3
ASSRSGTTDTQY